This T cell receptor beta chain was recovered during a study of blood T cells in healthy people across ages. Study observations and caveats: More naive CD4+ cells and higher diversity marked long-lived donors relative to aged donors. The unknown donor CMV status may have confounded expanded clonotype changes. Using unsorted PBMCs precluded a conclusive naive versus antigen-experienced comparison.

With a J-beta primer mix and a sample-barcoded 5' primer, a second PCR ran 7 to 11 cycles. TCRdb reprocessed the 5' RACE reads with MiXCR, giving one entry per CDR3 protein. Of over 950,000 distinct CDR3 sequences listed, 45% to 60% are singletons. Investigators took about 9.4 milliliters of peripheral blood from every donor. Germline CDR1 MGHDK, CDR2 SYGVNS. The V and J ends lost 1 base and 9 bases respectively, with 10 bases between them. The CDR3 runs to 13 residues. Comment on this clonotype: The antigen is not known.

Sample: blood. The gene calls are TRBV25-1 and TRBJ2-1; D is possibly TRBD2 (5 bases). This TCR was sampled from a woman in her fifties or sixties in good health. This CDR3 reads CASSEFWGVEQFF. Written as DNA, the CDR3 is TGTGCCAGCAGTGAATTCTGGGGAGTTGAGCAGTTCTTC.